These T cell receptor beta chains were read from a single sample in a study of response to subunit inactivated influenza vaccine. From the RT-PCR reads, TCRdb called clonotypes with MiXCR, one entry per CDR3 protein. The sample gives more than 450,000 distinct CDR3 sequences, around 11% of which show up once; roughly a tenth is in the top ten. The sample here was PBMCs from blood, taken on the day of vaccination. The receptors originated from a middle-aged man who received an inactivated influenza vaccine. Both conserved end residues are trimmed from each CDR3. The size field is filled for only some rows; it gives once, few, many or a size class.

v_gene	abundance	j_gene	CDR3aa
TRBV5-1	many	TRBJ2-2	ASSLVAGELF
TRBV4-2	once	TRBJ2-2	ASSHVYRGTGSCF
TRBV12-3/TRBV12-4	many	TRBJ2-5	ASSSLPVETQY
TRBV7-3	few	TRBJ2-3	ASSLMASGTNTQY
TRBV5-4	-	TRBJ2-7	ASSFFVLFGGRNSYEQY
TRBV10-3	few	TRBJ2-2	AISGDVANTGELF
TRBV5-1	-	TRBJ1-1	ASSIGQNTEAF
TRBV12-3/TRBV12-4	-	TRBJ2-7	ASSQGTFKQY
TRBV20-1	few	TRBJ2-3	SARMTGLAGDTQY
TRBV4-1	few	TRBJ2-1	ASSQGRGLANEQF
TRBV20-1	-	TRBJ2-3	SARLAESTDTQY
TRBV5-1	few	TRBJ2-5	ASSLGAARYQETQY
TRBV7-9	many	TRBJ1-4	ASSPRDSYEKLF
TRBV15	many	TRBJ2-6	ATSRGLNRDTLSGANVLT
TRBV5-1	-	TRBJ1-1	ASSLIRARATEAF
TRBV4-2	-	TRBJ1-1	ASRLQGMNTEAF
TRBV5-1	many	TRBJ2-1	ASNPGDMGSYNEQF
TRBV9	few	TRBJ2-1	ASSVTAWGVGSYNEQF
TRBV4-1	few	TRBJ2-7	ASSRTIVEQY
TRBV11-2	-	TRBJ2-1	ASSTGLAVLYNEQF
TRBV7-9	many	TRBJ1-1	ASSYSLTGGTEAF
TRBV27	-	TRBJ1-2	ASSLSGALNYGYT
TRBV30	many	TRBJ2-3	AWSRRGYTDTQY
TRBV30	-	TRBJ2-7	AWTHRTLAFPTYEQY
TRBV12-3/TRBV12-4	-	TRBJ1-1	AIQGRNEAF
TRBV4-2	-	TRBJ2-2	ASSPWTGGINRGTGELF
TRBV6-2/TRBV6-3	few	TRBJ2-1	ASSRLTGYSNEQF
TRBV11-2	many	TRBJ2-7	ASSLEGASYEQY
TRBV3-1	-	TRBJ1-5	ASSQEWVGDSNQPQH
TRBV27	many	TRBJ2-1	ASSLERPPYNEQF
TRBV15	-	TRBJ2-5	ATSRGSGGEETQY
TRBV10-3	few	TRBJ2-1	AITTGTSDRFEQF
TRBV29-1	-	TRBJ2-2	SVETGQGASGELF
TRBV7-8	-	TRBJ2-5	ASYPGTAETQY
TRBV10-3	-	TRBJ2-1	ATLAGAYNEQF
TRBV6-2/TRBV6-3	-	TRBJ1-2	ASSSPQGIYGYT
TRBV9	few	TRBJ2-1	ASSVEKASLGDEQF
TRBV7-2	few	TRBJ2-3	ASSPREVAGGPNTQY
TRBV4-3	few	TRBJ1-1	ASKRQGSGTEAF
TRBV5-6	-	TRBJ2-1	ASSLEYYEQF
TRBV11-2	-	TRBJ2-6	ASSRTLAGVPGANVLT
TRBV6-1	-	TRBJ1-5	ASRSEGAGNQPQH
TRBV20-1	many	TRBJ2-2	SARPRSLSLREHRELF
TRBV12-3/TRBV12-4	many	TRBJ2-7	ASSFIYEQY
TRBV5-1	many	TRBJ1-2	ASSLLSSGTGDGYT
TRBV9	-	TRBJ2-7	ASSAGVGGYEQY
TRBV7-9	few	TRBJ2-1	ASSFSSGYGNEQF
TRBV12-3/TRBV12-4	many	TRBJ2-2	ASSDQDSGVTGELF
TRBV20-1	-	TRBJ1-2	SPKTGGTNYGYT
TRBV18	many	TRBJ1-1	ASSLGGTNTEAF
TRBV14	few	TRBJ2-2	ASSQVYYGANTGELF
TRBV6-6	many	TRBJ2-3	ASSLQTDTQY
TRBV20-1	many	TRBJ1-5	SAYGQGAIQPQH
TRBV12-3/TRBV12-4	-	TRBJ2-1	ASTKRLVPFYEQF
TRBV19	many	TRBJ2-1	ATALQASSYNEQF